The 27 T cell receptor beta chains below all came from one sample that was sequenced in a study of control samples from healthy donors and cancer patients. Using immunoSEQ multiplex PCR, the repertoire was profiled, and TCRdb retains in-frame clones only, with some absent. The sample consists of some 98,000 clones, about four fifths of them appearing once. The sequencing sample was made of PBMCs. The receptors derive from a man aged 65 to 79 with lung cancer.

The V call is TRBV18, the J call TRBJ2-3; D may be TRBD2 (5 bases). The germline CDR1 and CDR2 sequences are KGHSH and LQKENI. The CDR3 loop spans 15 amino acids. Trimming left V 3 bases short and J 2 bases short, with 12 bases between. Written as DNA, the CDR3 is TGTGCCAGCTCACCCATCCGGGAAGTCACAGATACGCAGTATTTT. This sequence encodes CASSPIREVTDTQYF.

V gene TRBV21-1 combines with J gene TRBJ1-2. TRBV21-1 is shown as a pseudogene. The CDR3 runs to 10 residues. The CDR3 protein is CASTDGRYTF. As DNA, the CDR3 is TGTGCCAGCACGGACGGACGCTACACCTTC.

The chain combines TRBV24-1 with TRBJ2-3, with 8 bases matching TRBD2. With 5 bases clipped from V and 2 bases from J, the junction kept 5 bases outside the gene matches. CDR3 length: 15 residues. Germline lookup yields CDR1 KGHDR and CDR2 SFDVKD. In DNA form, the CDR3 reads TGTGCCACCAGTGTCAGGCGGGGGGTCACAGATACGCAGTATTTT. It codes for CATSVRRGVTDTQYF.

The chain is built from TRBV6-2 or TRBV6-3 and TRBJ1-2; D not resolved. V shed 5 bases and J shed 8 bases, with 15 bases lying between them. CDR1 is MNHEY, CDR2 SVGEGT, per germline. The CDR3 runs to 13 residues. The CDR3 loop is CASSGETNAGYTF. CDR3 nucleotides: TGTGCCAGCAGTGGAGAAACTAATGCGGGCTACACCTTC.

The CDR3 is CASSSTGTGELFF. CDR3 sequence (DNA): TGTGCCAGCAGTTCGACAGGCACCGGGGAGCTGTTTTTT. This rearrangement joins TRBV2 to TRBJ2-2; D is perhaps TRBD1 (6 bases). Per the germline V gene, CDR1 is SNHLY and CDR2 is FYNNEI. The length of the CDR3 is 13 residues. V dropped 5 bases and J dropped 4 bases, with 8 bases sitting between them.

The rearrangement joins TRBV11-2 to TRBJ1-6; 9 positions agree with TRBD1. CDR3 length: 15 residues. With V trimmed by 5 bases and J by 9 bases, 8 bases remained unmatched. Germline V gives CDR1 SGHAT, CDR2 FQNNGV. CDR3 sequence reads: CASSPRTGAPSPLHF. The DNA of the CDR3 is TGTGCCAGCAGCCCCCGGACAGGGGCCCCTTCACCCCTCCACTTT.

The rearrangement uses TRBV5-8 and TRBJ1-5; D is unresolved. From germline, CDR1 is SGHTS and CDR2 YDEGEE. Trimming took 1 base from V and 6 from J, leaving 20 bases between them. This CDR3 is built from 17 residues. The DNA for the CDR3 is TGTGCCAGCAGCTTGAGGCCGCCAGAAGGGAATGGTCAGCCCCAGCATTTT. This encodes CASSLRPPEGNGQPQHF.

The chain links TRBV6-1 to TRBJ1-1; tentatively, D is TRBD1 (5 bases). CDR1 and CDR2 from the germline V gene are MNHNS and SASEGT. The ends were cut back, 2 bases at V and 3 bases at J, with 13 bases in the middle. The CDR3 runs to 15 residues. The CDR3 loop reads CASSEFSGVDTEAFF. CDR3 bases: TGTGCCAGCAGTGAATTTTCGGGGGTTGACACTGAAGCTTTCTTT.

The CDR3 DNA follows: TGTGCCTGGAGTGTAAGCTCTAGCGGGGTAGCAGATACGCAGTATTTT. Translation: CAWSVSSSGVADTQYF. The rearrangement links TRBV30 to TRBJ2-3; TRBD2 agrees at 9 bases. Germline CDR1 is GTSNPN and CDR2 is SVGIG (reference sequence). V was pared by 0 bases and J by 4 bases, with 8 bases of the junction left unmatched. The CDR3 loop spans 16 amino acids.

The gene calls are TRBV6-5 and TRBJ1-2; 7 bases match TRBD1. V lost 0 bases and J lost 3; bases outside the gene matches: 1. The CDR3 is 14 amino acids. Germline CDR1 MNHEY, CDR2 SVGAGI. The DNA for the CDR3 is TGTGCCAGCAGTTACTCGACAGGGTACTATGGCTACACCTTC. Translation gives CASSYSTGYYGYTF.

The V call is TRBV6-6, the J call TRBJ2-1; D remains ambiguous. Trimming removed 8 bases at V and 8 bases at J, with 19 bases between. Germline V lookup: CDR1 MNHNY, CDR2 SVGAGI (reference sequence). This CDR3 is built from 14 residues. This CDR3 reads CASVFGRPGDEQFF. CDR3 in DNA: TGTGCCAGCGTCTTTGGCAGGCCGGGTGATGAGCAGTTCTTC.

The CDR3 loop reads CATSRSRTYEQYF. In DNA form, the CDR3 reads TGTGCCACCAGCAGATCGAGAACTTACGAGCAGTACTTC. This chain connects TRBV15 to TRBJ2-7; D is uncertain. Germline V lookup: CDR1 LNHNV, CDR2 YYDKDF (reference sequence). V gave up 2 bases and J gave up 4 bases, with 9 bases separating them. The CDR3 is 13 amino acids.

The chain joins TRBV10-1 to TRBJ2-3; D possibly matches TRBD1 or TRBD2 (5 bases each). This CDR3 spans 15 amino acids. CDR1 and CDR2 (germline): WNHNN, SYGVQD (reference sequence). The V end lost 4 bases, the J end lost 8 bases, and 19 bases lay between the germline ends. The CDR3 coding sequence is TGCGCCAGCAGTGCCCCGGGACCCGACCTTAGTACGCAGTATTTT. This sequence encodes CASSAPGPDLSTQYF.

The chain joins TRBV20-1 to TRBJ2-7; perhaps TRBD2 as D (6 bases). The V gene's germline CDR1 is DFQATT and CDR2 SNEGSKA (reference sequence). The V end was cut by 1 base, the J end by 6 bases, with 7 bases between. This CDR3 has 11 residues. Here the CDR3 DNA reads TGCAGTGCTAGAGCGGGGGTCGAGCAGTACTTC. Translating gives CSARAGVEQYF.

This clone appeared once. The chain joins TRBV5-1 to TRBJ2-5; 8 bases match TRBD2. V shed 3 bases, J shed 3 bases, and the junction held 7 bases outside the gene matches. Per the germline V gene, CDR1 is SGHRS and CDR2 is YFSETQ. This CDR3 has 15 residues. The DNA for the CDR3 is TGCGCCAGCAGCTATGTAGCGGGGAGAGAAGAGACCCAGTACTTC. Amino acids: CASSYVAGREETQYF.

For this clone: Within the sample, other DNA sequences also encode this same CDR3. The rearrangement links TRBV30 to TRBJ2-2; D not resolved. Germline V gene lookup returns CDR1 GTSNPN and CDR2 SVGIG (reference sequence). V was cut by 0 bases and J by 2 bases, with 1 base left in between. CDR3 length: 12 amino acids. Written as DNA, the CDR3 is TGTGCCTGGAGTGTTAACACCGGGGAGCTGTTTTTT. Residues: CAWSVNTGELFF.

The J gene is TRBJ2-2, the V gene TRBV12-3 or TRBV12-4, with unresolved D. This CDR3 contains 13 residues. Trimming removed 6 bases from V and 6 bases from J, with 11 bases in between. CDR3: CASSPARSGELFF. The CDR3 DNA reads TGTGCCAGCAGCCCCGCTAGGTCCGGGGAGCTGTTTTTT.

The rearrangement uses TRBV20-1 and TRBJ1-5; D is undetermined. The germline V and J ends were trimmed by 3 bases and 6 bases, with 9 bases remaining between them. This CDR3 is built from 12 residues. Germline-derived CDR1 and CDR2 are DFQATT and SNEGSKA (reference sequence). This CDR3 reads CSASKGFQPQHF. The DNA for the CDR3 is TGCAGTGCTAGTAAAGGGTTTCAGCCCCAGCATTTT.

This rearrangement joins TRBV30 to TRBJ2-7, with D tentatively TRBD1 (5 bases). Germline V gives CDR1 GTSNPN, CDR2 SVGIG (reference sequence). Trimming cost V 7 bases and J 3 bases, with 13 bases left between them. The CDR3 consists of 12 residues. The CDR3 coding sequence is TGTGCCTTCACCCAGGGTTTCTACGAGCAGTACTTC. Translating gives CAFTQGFYEQYF.

The chain joins TRBV6-2 or TRBV6-3 to TRBJ1-2; weak D call: TRBD1 (5 bases). Germline loops: CDR1 MNHEY, CDR2 SVGEGT. V gave up 0 bases and J gave up 6 bases, with 17 bases separating them. CDR3 length equals 16 residues. The DNA of the CDR3 is TGTGCCAGCAGTTACTCGAGTTTGTCACGGGGCGATGGCTACACCTTC. Protein sequence: CASSYSSLSRGDGYTF.

DNA of the CDR3: TGCAGCGTTGAATCGCCAGGGCAAACCGGGGAGCTGTTTTTT. It is translated as CSVESPGQTGELFF. The chain carries TRBV29-1 and TRBJ2-2; possibly TRBD1 for D (5 bases). V was clipped by 2 bases and J by 5 bases, with 12 bases between them. Germline V gene lookup returns CDR1 SQVTM and CDR2 ANQGSEA. The length of the CDR3 is 14 residues.

This clone occurred once. V is TRBV2 and J is TRBJ2-2; D uncertain. There are 14 residues in the CDR3. In germline, CDR1 is SNHLY, CDR2 FYNNEI. V lost 1 base, J lost 1 base, and 4 bases lay in between. CDR3: CASSEVRNTGELFF. CDR3 nucleotides: TGTGCCAGCAGTGAAGTGCGGAACACCGGGGAGCTGTTTTTT.

This clone was recorded only once. The chain links TRBV20-1 to TRBJ1-1; D possibly corresponds to TRBD1 (6 bases). The V end lost 3 bases, the J end lost 6 bases, and 14 bases lay between the germline ends. This CDR3 is built from 13 residues. The germline gives CDR1 DFQATT, CDR2 SNEGSKA (reference sequence). The CDR3 DNA sequence: TGCAGTGCTAGTTTCTCAGGGGACGCTGAAGCTTTCTTT. It yields the protein CSASFSGDAEAFF.

The chain couples TRBV6-5 to TRBJ1-3; 8 bases fit TRBD1. The V segment lost 7 bases and the J segment 3 bases; nucleotides outside the gene matches: 8. The germline V gene has CDR1 MNHEY and CDR2 SVGAGI. This CDR3 region has 15 residues. CDR3 amino acids: CASTRGQGGGNTIYF. The DNA for the CDR3 is TGTGCCAGCACCCGCGGACAGGGAGGTGGAAACACCATATATTTT.

V is TRBV5-1 and J is TRBJ2-7; 10 nucleotides match TRBD1. Germline V lookup: CDR1 SGHRS, CDR2 YFSETQ. Trimming removed 4 bases from V and 5 bases from J; junction bases left unmatched: 6. This CDR3 has 14 residues. This chain's CDR3 is CASSRGDRGDEQYF. CDR3 DNA sequence: TGCGCCAGCAGCAGAGGGGACAGGGGCGACGAGCAGTACTTC. The full variable domain, in which reference TRBV5-1 and TRBJ2-7 provide the parts outside the CDR3, is KAGVTQTPRYLIKTRGQQVTLSCSPISGHRSVSWYQQTPGQGLQFLFEYFSETQRNKGNFPGRFSGRQFSNSRSEMNVSTLELGDSALYLCASSRGDRGDEQYFGPGTRLTVT.

CDR3 sequence reads: CASSPSIYEQYF. DNA of the CDR3: TGTGCCAGCAGCCCTTCAATCTACGAGCAGTACTTC. The chain joins TRBV3-1 (or the pseudogene TRBV3-2) to TRBJ2-7; D remains ambiguous. Trimming removed 4 bases at V and 3 bases at J, with 7 bases between. The CDR3 loop spans 12 amino acids. CDR1 and CDR2 (germline): LGHDT, YNNKEL (reference sequence).

This clone was observed a single time. The V and J genes are TRBV19 and TRBJ2-3; 15 positions match TRBD2. The germline V gene encodes CDR1 LNHDA and CDR2 SQIVND (reference sequence). The CDR3 consists of 19 residues. J was trimmed by 3 bases and V by 5 bases; bases with no gene match: 12. CDR3 sequence: CASSGIPGLAGGGTDTQYF. The CDR3 nucleotides are TGTGCCAGTAGTGGAATCCCGGGACTAGCGGGGGGCGGTACAGATACGCAGTATTTT.